These 5 T cell receptor beta chains were sequenced from one sample in a study of tumor-infiltrating lymphocytes in primary liver carcinoma. The input was about 500 ng total RNA; TCR beta cDNA was made from it with a constant-region primer. Sequencing libraries for TCR beta derived from three nested multiplex PCR rounds that used slightly modified ARM-PCR. A C-beta reverse primer was combined with TRBV1-TRBV30 forward primers in the first two PCR rounds, and each round had approximately 9 cycles. Using its own MiXCR run on the multiplex PCR reads, TCRdb lists one record per CDR3 protein. Among 150,000 to 200,000 distinct CDR3 sequences, about 55% were seen once, and the ten largest hold around 68%. Researchers drew blood RNA from unsorted whole blood and extracted germline DNA as well. The sample was peripheral blood. Receptor source: a man aged 35-49 years with primary liver carcinoma and hepatitis B virus infection.

The chain has TRBV28 and TRBJ2-3, with 11 bases lining up with TRBD2. This CDR3 has 17 amino acids. Germline-derived CDR1 and CDR2 are MDHEN and SYDVKM. With V trimmed by 0 bases and J by 2 bases, 4 bases remained unmatched. The CDR3 is CASSLWLAGGYTDTQYF. The CDR3 DNA reads TGTGCCAGCAGTTTATGGTTAGCGGGAGGGTACACAGATACGCAGTATTTT. Variable domain in full (rest from reference TRBV28 and TRBJ2-3): DVKVTQSSRYLVKRTGEKVFLECVQDMDHENMFWYRQDPGLGLRLIYFSYDVKMKEKGDIPEGYSVSREKKERFSLILESASTNQTSMYLCASSLWLAGGYTDTQYFGPGTRLTVL.

Turning to this clonotype: As the CDR3 is not closed by the conserved phenylalanine or tryptophan, this likely results from a read error. This chain links TRBV6-5 with TRBJ2-7; tentatively, D is TRBD2 (5 bases). Deletions cut 2 bases from V and 2 bases from J, with 13 bases between. The CDR3 spans 15 residues. In germline, CDR1 is MNHEY, CDR2 SVGAGI. The CDR3 is CASSYSERPAYEQYL. The CDR3, as DNA: TGTGCCAGCAGTTACAGCGAGCGGCCTGCCTACGAGCAGTACTTA.

This clonotype has more than one count but fewer than ten. This chain links TRBV6-5 with TRBJ2-7; D uncertain. CDR3 length: 15 residues. In germline, CDR1 is MNHEY, CDR2 SVGAGI. The V end lost 2 bases, the J end lost 5 bases, and 16 bases lay between the germline ends. The CDR3 loop reads CASSYRSTSWDEQYF. The CDR3 DNA reads as TGTGCCAGCAGTTACAGATCTACCTCGTGGGACGAGCAGTACTTC.

A word on this clonotype: At one of its ends the junction is not consistent with the germline gene, which may arise from a read error. The chain carries TRBV29-1 and TRBJ2-6; D may match TRBD1 or TRBD2 (5 bases each). This CDR3 has 18 residues. Germline V gene sequence: CDR1 SQVTM, CDR2 ANQGSEA. The chain's CDR3 is CSVEIRTGRALLANALTF. CDR3 in DNA: TGCAGCGTTGAAATCCGGACGGGGCGGGCTCTGTTGGCCAACGCCCTGACTTTC.

The sample holds a few counts of this clonotype. This rearrangement joins TRBV4-1 to TRBJ2-7; 7 bases are shared with TRBD2. The CDR3 runs to 13 residues. The germline V gene has CDR1 MGHRA and CDR2 YSYEKL. J gave up 5 bases and V 2 bases, and 3 bases lay outside the gene matches. Here the CDR3 DNA reads TGCGCCAGCAGCCAACGACTAGCAGACGAGCAGTACTTC. Translation gives CASSQRLADEQYF.